This TCR beta chain was recovered during a study of cytomegalovirus exposure and HLA in healthy donors. This CDR3 has 18 residues. After removal of 1 base from V and 0 bases from J, the junction contained 3 bases not matched to a gene. The germline CDR1 and CDR2 sequences are LGHNA and YSLEER. General study results and limits: According to reports, the classifier identified cytomegalovirus status with high specificity and sensitivity. As confirmed in vitro, a few CMV-associated chains were specific for CMV antigens.

Comment on this clone: Antigen: not known.

The protocol was immunoSEQ multiplex PCR, while the TCRdb copy is restricted to in-frame clones and leaves out a portion. The data hold about 73,000 clones, with approximately 94% observed a single time. This receptor was obtained from a woman between 18 and 30 years old in good health and CMV-seronegative. Sequences were obtained from PBMCs. V and J are TRBV4-3 and TRBJ2-2, with TRBD2 matching over 12 bases. In nucleotides, the CDR3 is TGCGCCAGCAGCCAAGTACTAGCGGGGGGCCCGAACACCGGGGAGCTGTTTTTT. Its translation: CASSQVLAGGPNTGELFF.